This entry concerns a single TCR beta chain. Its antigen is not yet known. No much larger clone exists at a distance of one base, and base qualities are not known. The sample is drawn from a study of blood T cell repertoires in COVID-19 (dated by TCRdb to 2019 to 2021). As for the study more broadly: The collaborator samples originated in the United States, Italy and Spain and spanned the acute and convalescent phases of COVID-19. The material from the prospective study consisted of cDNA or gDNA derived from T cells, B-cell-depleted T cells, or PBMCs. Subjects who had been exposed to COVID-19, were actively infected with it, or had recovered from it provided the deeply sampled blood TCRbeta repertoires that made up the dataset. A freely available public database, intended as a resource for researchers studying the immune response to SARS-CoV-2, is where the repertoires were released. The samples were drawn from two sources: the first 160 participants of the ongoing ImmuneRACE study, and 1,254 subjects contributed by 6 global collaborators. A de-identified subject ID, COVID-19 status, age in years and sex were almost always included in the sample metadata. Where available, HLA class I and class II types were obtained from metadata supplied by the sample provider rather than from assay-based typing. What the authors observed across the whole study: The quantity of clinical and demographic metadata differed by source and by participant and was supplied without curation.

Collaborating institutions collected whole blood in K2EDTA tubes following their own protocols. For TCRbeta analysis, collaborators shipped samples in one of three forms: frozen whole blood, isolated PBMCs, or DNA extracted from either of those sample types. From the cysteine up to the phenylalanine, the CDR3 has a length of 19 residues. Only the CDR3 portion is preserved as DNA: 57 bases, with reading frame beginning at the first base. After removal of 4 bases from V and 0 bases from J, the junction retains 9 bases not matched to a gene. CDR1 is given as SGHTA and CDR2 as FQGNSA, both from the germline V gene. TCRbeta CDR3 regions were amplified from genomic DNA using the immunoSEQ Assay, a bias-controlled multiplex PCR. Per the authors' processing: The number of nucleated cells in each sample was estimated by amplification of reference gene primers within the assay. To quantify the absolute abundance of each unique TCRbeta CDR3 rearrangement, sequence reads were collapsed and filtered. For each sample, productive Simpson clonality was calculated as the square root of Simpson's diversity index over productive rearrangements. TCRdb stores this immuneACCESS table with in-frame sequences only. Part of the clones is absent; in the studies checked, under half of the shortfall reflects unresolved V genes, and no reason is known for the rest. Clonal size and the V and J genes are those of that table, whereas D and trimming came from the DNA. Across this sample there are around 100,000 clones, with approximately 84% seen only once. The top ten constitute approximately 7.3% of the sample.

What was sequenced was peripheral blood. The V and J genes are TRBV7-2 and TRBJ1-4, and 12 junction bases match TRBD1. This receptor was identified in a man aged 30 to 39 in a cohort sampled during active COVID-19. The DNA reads TGTGCCAGCAGCTCGAGGGGGACAGGGGGCGGGGCAACTAATGAAAAACTGTTTTTT. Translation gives CASSSRGTGGGATNEKLFF. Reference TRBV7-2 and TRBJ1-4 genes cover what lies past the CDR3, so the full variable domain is GAGVSQSPSNKVTEKGKDVELRCDPISGHTALYWYRQSLGQGLEFLIYFQGNSAPDKSGLPSDRFSAERTGGSVSTLTIQRTQQEDSAVYLCASSSRGTGGGATNEKLFFGSGTQLSVL.